The 6 T cell receptor beta chains in this list originate from one sample, sequenced in a study of T cells in localized non-small cell lung cancer. Data came from immunoSEQ multiplex PCR; TCRdb stores just in-frame clones and leaves some out. The data contain some 49,000 clones, 81% of them seen just once; the ten biggest clones take up 15% to 20%. This specimen consisted of peripheral blood mononuclear cells, obtained before any cancer treatment. These receptors were taken from a man between 40 and 70 years old with stage III lung adenocarcinoma.

The V call is TRBV7-6, the J call TRBJ2-7; 7 bases agree with TRBD1. Germline assignment: CDR1 SGHVS and CDR2 FNYEAQ. The CDR3 loop spans 15 amino acids. V gave up 5 bases and J gave up 3 bases; unmatched junction bases: 10. CDR3 sequence (DNA): TGTGCCAGCAGCCCCACGACAGGGTCTGTCTACGAGCAGTACTTC. It is translated as CASSPTTGSVYEQYF. The complete variable domain, with remaining parts taken from reference TRBV7-6 and TRBJ2-7, reads GAGVSQSPRYKVTKRGQDVALRCDPISGHVSLYWYRQALGQGPEFLTYFNYEAQQDKSGLPNDRFSAERPEGSISTLTIQRTEQRDSAMYRCASSPTTGSVYEQYFGPGTRLTVT.

This clone is labeled as medium-sized. The genes are TRBV2 and TRBJ2-7, with TRBD1 matching 9 bases. Trimming removed 6 bases from V and 5 bases from J; junction bases left unmatched: 8. The CDR3 is 14 amino acids. Germline CDR1 SNHLY, CDR2 FYNNEI. The CDR3 region has the DNA TGTGCCAGCAGCACCGGGACAGGGTTTGACGAGCAGTACTTC. Translated, it gives CASSTGTGFDEQYF.

The chain has TRBV6-5 and TRBJ2-1, with a tentative D call TRBD1 (6 bases). Deletions cut 7 bases from V and 4 bases from J, with 17 bases between. Per germline, CDR1 MNHEY and CDR2 SVGAGI. This CDR3 contains 15 residues. The CDR3 spells CASTDGTPEYNEQFF. CDR3 nucleotides: TGTGCCAGCACCGACGGGACACCAGAATACAATGAGCAGTTCTTC.

V is TRBV18 and J is TRBJ2-1; a weak D match, TRBD2 (6 bases). The CDR3 covers 16 residues. Looked up from germline, CDR1 is KGHSH and CDR2 is LQKENI. V was cut by 3 bases and J by 1 base, with 13 bases left in between. CDR3 loop: CASSPPGSKSYNEQFF. For the CDR3, the DNA is TGTGCCAGCTCACCGCCCGGGAGTAAGTCCTACAATGAGCAGTTCTTC.

The J gene is TRBJ2-1, the V gene TRBV5-1; perhaps TRBD1 as D (5 bases). CDR3 length equals 13 residues. The V gene lost 3 bases and the J gene lost 7 bases, with 11 bases spanning the gap. Germline-derived CDR1 and CDR2 are SGHRS and YFSETQ. In nucleotides, the CDR3 is TGCGCCAGCAGCTCGACAGCCGTAAATGAGCAGTTCTTC. It codes for CASSSTAVNEQFF.

This clone was observed a single time. The rearrangement uses TRBV6-5 and TRBJ2-3; tentatively, D is TRBD1 (6 bases). V was shortened by 2 bases and J by 1 base, with 10 bases between the two germline ends. The CDR3 runs to 15 residues. In germline, CDR1 is MNHEY, CDR2 SVGAGI. For the CDR3, the DNA is TGTGCCAGCAGTTACGGGACACAAGGCACAGATACGCAGTATTTT. Protein: CASSYGTQGTDTQYF.